The rows below give T cell receptor beta chains drawn from one sample of a study of blood T cell repertoires in COVID-19. Repertoires were generated with immunoSEQ multiplex PCR, while TCRdb's copy carries only in-frame clones and drops some. Here the sample spans around 150,000 clones, approximately 80% being singletons. The specimen sequenced was PBMCs or T cells enriched from blood (not recorded which). These TCRs come from a woman aged 40-49 years who had recovered from COVID-19. Both conserved end residues are part of each CDR3. D genes are given only for firm matches. Size values are once, few and many counts, or a class for expanded clones, and some rows have none.

>TRBJ1-1|TRBD1|TRBV5-1|.
TGCGCCAGCAGCCCTACCGCGGGACAGGGGAACACTGAAGCTTTCTTT
CASSPTAGQGNTEAFF
>TRBJ2-2|TRBD1|TRBV9|once
TGTGCCAGCAGCGCGTTTACAGGGGCCGCGTCCGGGGAGCTGTTTTTT
CASSAFTGAASGELFF
>TRBJ2-3|.|TRBV7-9|.
TGTGCCAGCAGGACGACAGACAGCACAGATACGCAGTATTTT
CASRTTDSTDTQYF
>TRBJ1-2|.|TRBV13|.
TGTGCCAGCAGCTTAGCCCTTCCTGGTGGGGGCGATATCGATGGCTACACCTTC
CASSLALPGGGDIDGYTF
>TRBJ2-7|.|TRBV2|.
TGTGCCAGCAGGAGCAAGGGGGGGGGCTCCTACGAGCAGTACTTC
CASRSKGGGSYEQYF
>TRBJ2-1|.|TRBV29-1|.
TGCAGCGTTGGAGGACTATTCTACAATGAGCAGTTCTTC
CSVGGLFYNEQFF
>TRBJ2-1|TRBD2|TRBV2|once
TGTGCCAGCACCCCGGGGGGGGCAGGTGAGCAGTTCTTC
CASTPGGAGEQFF
>TRBJ2-7|TRBD2|TRBV4-1|.
TGCGCCAGCAGCCAGACTAGCGGGTGGGAGCAGTACTTC
CASSQTSGWEQYF
>TRBJ2-1|TRBD2|TRBV6-1|.
TGTGCCAGCAGTGAAAAAGTAGCGGGAAGGGGCGATGAGCAGTTCTTC
CASSEKVAGRGDEQFF
>TRBJ1-2|.|TRBV9|.
TGTGCCAGCAGCGTAGATGAGGTCGACTATGGCTACACCTTC
CASSVDEVDYGYTF
>TRBJ1-2|.|TRBV28|.
TGTGCCAGCAGAGCCCCAGGGGAGGGCTACACCTTC
CASRAPGEGYTF
>TRBJ1-4|.|TRBV5-6|.
TGTGCCAGCAGCTTACCTAACACAGGGACTAATGAAAAACTGTTTTTT
CASSLPNTGTNEKLFF
>TRBJ1-4|TRBD1|TRBV12-5|.
TGTGCTAGTGGCCTCGACAGGGTTGGTGAAAAACTGTTTTTT
CASGLDRVGEKLFF
>TRBJ2-3|.|TRBV15|.
TGTGCCACCAGTGCCCCGACTTTGGATACGCAGTATTTT
CATSAPTLDTQYF
>TRBJ2-5|.|TRBV2|.
TGTGCCAGCAGTGAATTTACGAGGCAAGAGACCCAGTACTTC
CASSEFTRQETQYF
>TRBJ2-5|.|TRBV27|few
TGTGCCAGCAGTTTAAACGGGCTAGCTAGAGGGGAGACCCAGTACTTC
CASSLNGLARGETQYF
>TRBJ2-7|.|TRBV6-4|.
TGTGCCAGCAGTGATGGGGGGACAGTACTCTACGAGCAGTACTTC
CASSDGGTVLYEQYF
>TRBJ1-1|.|TRBV19|.
TGTGCCAGTAGTATAGCGGTGAACACTGAAGCTTTCTTT
CASSIAVNTEAFF
>TRBJ1-2|.|TRBV4-1|.
TGCGCCAGCAGCCAAGAGGCGGGATATCGTGGCTACACCTTC
CASSQEAGYRGYTF
>TRBJ2-7|.|TRBV3-1/TRBV3-2|.
TGTGCCAGCAGCCAAGGGAGCGGCAGTTCCTACGAGCAGTACTTC
CASSQGSGSSYEQYF
>TRBJ2-7|TRBD1|TRBV30|.
TGTGCCTGGAGCGGACAGGGGGCTTTCTACGAGCAGTACTTC
CAWSGQGAFYEQYF
>TRBJ2-6|TRBD1|TRBV6-4|.
TGTGCCAGCTCGGGACAGGACAACTCTGGGGCCAACGTCCTGACTTTC
CASSGQDNSGANVLTF
>TRBJ1-6|.|TRBV2|.
TGTGCCAGCAGTGAACGGACACAAGATAATTCACCCCTCCACTTT
CASSERTQDNSPLHF
>TRBJ2-5|TRBD2|TRBV6-5|few
TGTGCCAGCAGTTACTGGACTAGCGGGAGAGAGACCCAGTACTTC
CASSYWTSGRETQYF
>TRBJ2-1|.|TRBV29-1|.
TGCAGCGTTGAGCAGAATGAGCAGTTCTTC
CSVEQNEQFF
>TRBJ2-1|TRBD2|TRBV11-2|.
TGTGCCAGCAGCTTAGGGACTAGCGGGAACAATGAGCAGTTCTTC
CASSLGTSGNNEQFF
>TRBJ1-5|TRBD1|TRBV11-2|.
TGTGCCAGCAGCAGGGGGCCAGGGCCAGCGGCCAATCAGCCCCAGCATTTT
CASSRGPGPAANQPQHF
>TRBJ2-7|.|TRBV12-5|.
TGTGCTAGTGGTTTGGGCTTCCAGGGTGCCGAGCAGTACTTC
CASGLGFQGAEQYF
>TRBJ1-4|.|TRBV3-1/TRBV3-2|.
TGTGCCAGCAGCCCACCGGGACTGTTTAATGAAAAACTGTTTTTT
CASSPPGLFNEKLFF
>TRBJ1-2|TRBD1|TRBV19|.
TGTGCCAGTAGTATCTTTGGGTCGAGGGTCGGGACAGCTACTAACTATGGCTACACCTTC
CASSIFGSRVGTATNYGYTF
>TRBJ2-5|TRBD2|TRBV7-3|.
TGTGCCAGCAGCCCTAGCGGGCGGTCCCAAGAGACCCAGTACTTC
CASSPSGRSQETQYF
>TRBJ1-1|.|TRBV18|.
TGTGCCAGCTCACCTTCCCGCGCTGAAGCTTTCTTT
CASSPSRAEAFF
>TRBJ2-1|TRBD2|TRBV6-2/TRBV6-3|.
TGTGCCAGCAGTTCATGGGGGGGGGCCTACAATGAGCAGTTCTTC
CASSSWGGAYNEQFF
>TRBJ2-5|TRBD2|TRBV9|.
TGTGCCAGCAGCGTAGGCGGGGGGCGCGGTGAGACCCAGTACTTC
CASSVGGGRGETQYF
>TRBJ1-3|.|TRBV9|.
TGTGCCAGCAGCGTACAACCCGGGGACTCTGGAAACACCATATATTTT
CASSVQPGDSGNTIYF
>TRBJ1-2|.|TRBV19|.
TGTGCCAGTAGGTCAGATAAATACTATGGCTACACCTTC
CASRSDKYYGYTF
>TRBJ2-7|TRBD1|TRBV9|.
TGTGCCAGCAGCCCTCCGGACAGGGCCCACGAGCAGTACTTC
CASSPPDRAHEQYF
>TRBJ1-3|TRBD1|TRBV2|.
TGTGCCAGCACCAGCATGACAGGGGCCGGAAACACCATATATTTT
CASTSMTGAGNTIYF
>TRBJ1-1|.|TRBV7-8|.
TGTGCCAGCAGCTTGGACAGTAACACTGAAGCTTTCTTT
CASSLDSNTEAFF